The entry that follows covers one T cell receptor (beta chain) sequence. Its antigen is unknown. The input lacks base qualities; no much larger clone sits a single base away. The record originates from a study of CD8+ T cells in alopecia areata (dated by TCRdb to 2016 to 2018). With regard to the full study: The treated patients, all with moderate-to-severe alopecia areata, were enrolled in an open-label pilot trial of oral tofacitinib given at 5 to 10 mg twice daily. Patients stayed on tofacitinib for 6 to 18 months and then had 6 months of follow-up off drug so that delayed response and recurrence could be assessed. Disease severity in treated patients was measured with the SALT score, which quantifies the percentage of affected scalp surface area. High-throughput TCRbeta sequencing was used to examine T cell clonal expansion in alopecia areata in both the C3H/HeJ mouse model and human patients. On the human side, TCRbeta sequencing was run on scalp tissue and on sorted CD4+ and CD8+ peripheral blood T cells from healthy controls and from alopecia areata patients with either patchy or totalis/universalis disease. Biopsies were taken from tofacitinib-treated patients at baseline and at 4 and 24 weeks of treatment, and a later scalp biopsy was taken in several of the tofacitinib-treated patients. Clonality in the scalp was compared among normal scalp (n=4), patchy alopecia areata scalp (n=8), and alopecia totalis/universalis scalp (n=8). RNA was obtained with the PAXgene miRNA kit for fixed scalp, the miRNeasy kit for PBMCs, and the RNeasy kit for mouse skin. immunoSEQ multiplex PCR using 35 Vbeta forward primers and 13 Jbeta reverse primers was used to amplify TCRbeta CDR3 regions. On the study overall, not on this receptor specifically: Compared with normal scalp, lesional scalp, particularly in alopecia totalis/universalis, had higher clonality and more expanded CD8+ clones, which suggests antigenic drive. Unlike mouse skin, which is dominated by gammadelta T cells, normal human skin has resident alphabeta T cells that are also sequenced, and this complicates analysis of the scalp TCR repertoire. Tofacitinib significantly decreased scalp clonality and the number of expanded CD8+ clones among the top 100 scalp clones. During tofacitinib treatment, many expanded lesional clones stuck around in both scalp and blood, and this persistence may partly explain why relapse happens after treatment is stopped. The treated cohort was small, with a single nonresponder, so links between baseline CD8+ expansion and response need larger studies. TCR sequences shared between patients were less clear than in mice, possibly partly because of HLA diversity in the patient population.

To prepare the library, the immunoSEQ multiplex PCR assay was applied. RNA was extracted from all samples and reverse transcribed into cDNA as template for TCR sequencing. SuperScript III was used for first-strand cDNA synthesis, primed with a 2:1 mix of oligo-dT and random hexamers. A synthetic immune receptor repertoire was used to assess amplification bias, and residual bias was removed computationally. In the authors' own workflow: Raw reads were preprocessed for error removal, and CDR3 was defined according to IMGT conventions as running from the conserved cysteine to phenylalanine. Clonality was calculated as 1 minus Shannon entropy normalized by log2 of the number of productive unique TCRs. Whether each scalp clone was CD4 or CD8 was inferred by checking scalp TCRbeta sequences against the CD4 and CD8 repertoires from sorted blood. The table was pulled from immuneACCESS by TCRdb, which kept in-frame rearrangements only. Such tables lose some clones; where checked, under half of the loss comes from unresolved V genes, and the rest has no known cause. Clonal size and the V and J genes are those of that table, whereas D and trimming came from the DNA. This sample is represented by 250,000 to 300,000 clones; 58% of them were singletons. The ten largest clones capture approximately 2% of the sample.

This specimen's time point label, interpreted: less than 25 weeks on oral tofacitinib. Per the publication, the treatment or condition label means: oral pan-JAK inhibitor, 5-10 mg twice daily. From alopecia areata patients, peripheral blood was collected along with lesional scalp punch biopsies. After PBMCs were isolated by density centrifugation and stained for CD3, CD4 and CD8, a FACSAria was used to sort CD4+ and CD8+ T cells. From a lookup of the germline V gene, CDR1 and CDR2 are SQVTM and ANQGSEA. The CDR3 measures 16 amino acids from cysteine to phenylalanine. Here the CDR3 DNA is all that survives: 48 bases in frame from base 1. Trimming takes 2 bases off V and 2 bases off J; junction bases not matched to a gene: 10.

The specimen was CD4+ T cells sorted from blood, collected at week 24, from a patient treated with tofacitinib. The clonotype comes from a human donor with alopecia areata. The chain is encoded by TRBV29-1 joined to TRBJ2-5; 8 of the junction bases match TRBD2. CDR3 region: CSVERGSGGRQETQYF. The DNA is TGCAGCGTTGAAAGGGGGAGCGGGGGAAGGCAAGAGACCCAGTACTTC.